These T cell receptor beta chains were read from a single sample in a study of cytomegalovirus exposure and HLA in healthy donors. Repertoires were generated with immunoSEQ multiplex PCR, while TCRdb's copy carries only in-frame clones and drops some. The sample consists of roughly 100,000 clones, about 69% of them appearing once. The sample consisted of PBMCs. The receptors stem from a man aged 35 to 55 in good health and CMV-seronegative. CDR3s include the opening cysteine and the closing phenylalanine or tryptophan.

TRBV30,CAWKVDTRNTIYF
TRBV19,CASSIDPGQAPLDNSPLHF
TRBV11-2,CASRTTGGNSPLHF
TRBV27,CASSSPGLAEYEQYF
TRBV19,CASSIWTSGDYNEQFF
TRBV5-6,CASSLAGGHEQFF
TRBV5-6,CASSLYPGGGGYEQYF
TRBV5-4,CASRAGTHSSYEQYF
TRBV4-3,CASSQDGSGTTNEKLFF
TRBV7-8,CASSLDRVETEAFF
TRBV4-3,CASSQDLGNGLVGGELFF
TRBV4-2,CASSNLGLAGVGSYEQYF
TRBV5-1,CASSLAPPYNEQFF
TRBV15,CATSRDRTGSYEQYF
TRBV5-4,CASSPGTRLSGETQYF
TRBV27,CASSSWGQREETQYF
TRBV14,CASSLGGAKNIQYF
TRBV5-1,CASSLAGGAPIHTF
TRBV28,CASSHRDGYTF
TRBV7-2,CASSQRGVGANVLTF
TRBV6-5,CASSTDRANYGYTF
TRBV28,CASRIRGPQHF
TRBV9,CASSVVTGGQTGELFF
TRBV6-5,CASSYAPREATQYF
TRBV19,CASSIAGTSGSNEQFF
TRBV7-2,CASSTQGYEQYF
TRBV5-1,CASSLESRAGYGYTF
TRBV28,CASSLSSAGYTF
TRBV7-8,CASSPQMAHSNTEAFF
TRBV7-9,CASSLPKSGTGSTGELFF
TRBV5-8,CASSPGQFFSGNTIYF
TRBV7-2,CASSLVAAGVGYNEQFF